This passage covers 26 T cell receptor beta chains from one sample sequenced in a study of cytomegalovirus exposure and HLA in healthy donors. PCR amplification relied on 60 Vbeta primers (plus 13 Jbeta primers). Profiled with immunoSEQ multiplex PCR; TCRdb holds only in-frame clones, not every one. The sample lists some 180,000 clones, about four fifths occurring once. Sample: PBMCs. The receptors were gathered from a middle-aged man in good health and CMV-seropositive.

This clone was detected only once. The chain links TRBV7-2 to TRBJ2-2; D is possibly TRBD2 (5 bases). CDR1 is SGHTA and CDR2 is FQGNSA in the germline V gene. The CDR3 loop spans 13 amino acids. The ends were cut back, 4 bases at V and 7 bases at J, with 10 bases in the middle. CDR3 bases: TGTGCCAGCAGCTCAGGACTGGTCGGGGAGCTGTTTTTT. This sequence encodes CASSSGLVGELFF. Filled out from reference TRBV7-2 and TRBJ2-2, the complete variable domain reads GAGVSQSPSNKVTEKGKDVELRCDPISGHTALYWYRQSLGQGLEFLIYFQGNSAPDKSGLPSDRFSAERTGGSVSTLTIQRTQQEDSAVYLCASSSGLVGELFFGEGSRLTVL.

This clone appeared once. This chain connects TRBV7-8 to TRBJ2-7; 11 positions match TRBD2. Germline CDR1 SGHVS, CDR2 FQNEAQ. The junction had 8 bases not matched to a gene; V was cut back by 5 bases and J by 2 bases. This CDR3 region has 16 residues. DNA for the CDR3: TGTGCCAGCAGCCCCAAGCTAGCGGGGGGTACCTACGAGCAGTACTTC. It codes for CASSPKLAGGTYEQYF.

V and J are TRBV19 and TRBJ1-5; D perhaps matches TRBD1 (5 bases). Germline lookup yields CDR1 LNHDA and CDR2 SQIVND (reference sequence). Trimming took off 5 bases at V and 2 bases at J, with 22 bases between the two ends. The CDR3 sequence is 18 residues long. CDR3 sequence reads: CASSARIRQTFGNQPQHF. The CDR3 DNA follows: TGTGCCAGTAGTGCCAGAATCCGACAGACATTCGGCAATCAGCCCCAGCATTTT. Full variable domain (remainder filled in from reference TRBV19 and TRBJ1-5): DGGITQSPKYLFRKEGQNVTLSCEQNLNHDAMYWYRQDPGQGLRLIYYSQIVNDFQKGDIAEGYSVSREKKESFPLTVTSAQKNPTAFYLCASSARIRQTFGNQPQHFGDGTRLSIL.

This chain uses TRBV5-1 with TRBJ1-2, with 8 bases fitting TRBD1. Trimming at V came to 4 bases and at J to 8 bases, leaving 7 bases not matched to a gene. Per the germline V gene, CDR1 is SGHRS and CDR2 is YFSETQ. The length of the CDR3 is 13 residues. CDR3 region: CASSPTGGFGYTF. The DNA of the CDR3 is TGCGCCAGCAGCCCCACAGGGGGGTTCGGCTACACCTTC.

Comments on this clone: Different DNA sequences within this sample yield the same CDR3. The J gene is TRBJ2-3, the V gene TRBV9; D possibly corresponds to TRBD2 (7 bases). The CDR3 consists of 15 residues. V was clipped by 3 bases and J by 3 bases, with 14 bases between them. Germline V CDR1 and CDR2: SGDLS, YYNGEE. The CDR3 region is CASSAGGGGTDTQYF. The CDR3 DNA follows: TGTGCCAGCAGCGCCGGGGGAGGGGGTACAGATACGCAGTATTTT.

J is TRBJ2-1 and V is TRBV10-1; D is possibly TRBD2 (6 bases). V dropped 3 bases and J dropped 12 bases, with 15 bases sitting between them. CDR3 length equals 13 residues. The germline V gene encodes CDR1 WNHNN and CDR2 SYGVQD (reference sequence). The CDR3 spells CASSEGTHHGQFF. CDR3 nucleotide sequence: TGCGCCAGCAGTGAAGGGACTCATCATGGGCAGTTCTTC.

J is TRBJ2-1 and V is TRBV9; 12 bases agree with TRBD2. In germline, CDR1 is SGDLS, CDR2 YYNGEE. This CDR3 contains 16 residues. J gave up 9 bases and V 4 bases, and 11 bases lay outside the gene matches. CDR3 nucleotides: TGTGCCAGCAGCCCCCGGACTAGCGGGGTGGTTGCTGAGCAGTTCTTC. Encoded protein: CASSPRTSGVVAEQFF.

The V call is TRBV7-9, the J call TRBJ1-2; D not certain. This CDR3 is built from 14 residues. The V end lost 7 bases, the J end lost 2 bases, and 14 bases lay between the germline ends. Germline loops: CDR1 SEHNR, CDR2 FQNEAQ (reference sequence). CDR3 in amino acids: CASIRGLENYGYTF. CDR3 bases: TGTGCCAGCATTCGAGGGTTGGAGAACTATGGCTACACCTTC.

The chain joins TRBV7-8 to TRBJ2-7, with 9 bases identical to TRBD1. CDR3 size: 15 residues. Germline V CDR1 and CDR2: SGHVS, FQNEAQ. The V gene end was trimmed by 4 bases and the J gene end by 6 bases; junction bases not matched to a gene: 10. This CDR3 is CASSSYRDREGEQYF. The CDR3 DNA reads TGTGCCAGCAGCTCATACAGGGACAGGGAAGGCGAGCAGTACTTC.

The CDR3 reads CATGGQGTYEQYF. The CDR3 coding sequence is TGTGCCACCGGGGGACAGGGCACCTACGAGCAGTACTTC. The chain carries TRBV19 and TRBJ2-7, with 9 bases identical to TRBD1. Trimming cost V 10 bases and J 2 bases; bases outside gene matches: 6. The germline gives CDR1 LNHDA, CDR2 SQIVND (reference sequence). This CDR3 contains 13 residues.

CDR3 sequence (DNA): TGTGCCAGCAGTTACAGCGGGGGCAACCACGAGCAGTACTTC. It translates to CASSYSGGNHEQYF. The chain is built from TRBV6-6 and TRBJ2-7, with TRBD2 matching 8 bases. The J segment lost 5 bases and the V segment lost 2 bases, leaving 5 bases of the junction unmatched. Germline V gene lookup returns CDR1 MNHNY and CDR2 SVGAGI (reference sequence). This CDR3 has 14 residues.

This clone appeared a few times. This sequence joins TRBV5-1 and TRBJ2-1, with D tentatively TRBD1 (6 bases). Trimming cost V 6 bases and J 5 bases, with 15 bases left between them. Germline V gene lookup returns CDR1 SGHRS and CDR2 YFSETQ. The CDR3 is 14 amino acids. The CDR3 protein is CASNRQEIDNEQFF. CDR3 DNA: TGCGCCAGCAACCGACAGGAAATTGACAATGAGCAGTTCTTC.

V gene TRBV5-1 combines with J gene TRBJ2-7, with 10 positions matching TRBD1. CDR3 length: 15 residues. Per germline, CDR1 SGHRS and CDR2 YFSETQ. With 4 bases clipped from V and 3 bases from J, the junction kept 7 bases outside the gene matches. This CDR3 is CASSTAGTGVYEQYF. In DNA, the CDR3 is TGCGCCAGCAGCACAGCCGGGACAGGGGTCTACGAGCAGTACTTC.

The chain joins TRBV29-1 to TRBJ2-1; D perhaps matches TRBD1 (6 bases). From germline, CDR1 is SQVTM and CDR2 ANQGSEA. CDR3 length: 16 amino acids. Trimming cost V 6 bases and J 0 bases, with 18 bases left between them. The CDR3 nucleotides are TGCAGCGTCACGGGACACCCCCAGGGCTCCTACAATGAGCAGTTCTTC. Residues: CSVTGHPQGSYNEQFF.

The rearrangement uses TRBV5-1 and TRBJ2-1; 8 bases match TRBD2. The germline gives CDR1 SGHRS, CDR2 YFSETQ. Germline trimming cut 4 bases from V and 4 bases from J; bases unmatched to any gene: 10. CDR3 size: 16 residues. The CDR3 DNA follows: TGCGCCAGCAGCCCCGCCCTCAGCGGGAGTTACAATGAGCAGTTCTTC. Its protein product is CASSPALSGSYNEQFF. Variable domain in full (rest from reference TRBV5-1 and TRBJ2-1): KAGVTQTPRYLIKTRGQQVTLSCSPISGHRSVSWYQQTPGQGLQFLFEYFSETQRNKGNFPGRFSGRQFSNSRSEMNVSTLELGDSALYLCASSPALSGSYNEQFFGPGTRLTVL.

The CDR3 DNA is TGTGCCAGCAGTTGGCTAGCGGGGGCAGGAGATACGCAGTATTTT. Translated: CASSWLAGAGDTQYF. This chain joins TRBV28 and TRBJ2-3, with 10 bases fitting TRBD2. Germline trimming cut 4 bases from V and 5 bases from J; bases unmatched to any gene: 6. The CDR3 is made up of 15 amino acids. Germline-derived CDR1 and CDR2 are MDHEN and SYDVKM.

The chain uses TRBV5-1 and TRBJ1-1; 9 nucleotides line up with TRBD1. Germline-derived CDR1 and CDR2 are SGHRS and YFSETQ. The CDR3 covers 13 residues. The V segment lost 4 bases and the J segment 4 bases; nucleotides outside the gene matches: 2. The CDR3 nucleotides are TGCGCCAGCAGCCCACAGGGGGCCACTGAAGCTTTCTTT. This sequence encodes CASSPQGATEAFF.

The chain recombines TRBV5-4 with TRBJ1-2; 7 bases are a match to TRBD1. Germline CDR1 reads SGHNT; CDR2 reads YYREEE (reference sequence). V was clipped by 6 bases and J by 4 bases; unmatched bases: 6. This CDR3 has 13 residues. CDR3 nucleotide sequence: TGTGCCAGCACCCCAGACAGGGCCTATGGCTACACCTTC. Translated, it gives CASTPDRAYGYTF. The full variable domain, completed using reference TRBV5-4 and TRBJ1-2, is ETGVTQSPTHLIKTRGQQVTLRCSSQSGHNTVSWYQQALGQGPQFIFQYYREEENGRGNFPPRFSGLQFPNYSSELNVNALELDDSALYLCASTPDRAYGYTFGSGTRLTVV.

CDR3 sequence: CASSLRGGYSNQPQHF. For the CDR3, the DNA is TGTGCCAGTAGTTTAAGGGGCGGTTATAGCAATCAGCCCCAGCATTTT. The rearrangement joins TRBV19 to TRBJ1-5; D might be TRBD1 (5 bases). Germline V CDR1 and CDR2: LNHDA, SQIVND (reference sequence). The CDR3 totals 16 residues. V lost 5 bases and J 0 bases, leaving 14 bases between the germline ends.

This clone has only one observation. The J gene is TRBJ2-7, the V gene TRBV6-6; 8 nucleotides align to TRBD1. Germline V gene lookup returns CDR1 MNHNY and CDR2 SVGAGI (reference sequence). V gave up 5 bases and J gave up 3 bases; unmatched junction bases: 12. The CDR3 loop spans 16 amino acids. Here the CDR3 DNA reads TGTGCCAGCAGTCCCTTTTCGGACAGGGAGGTCTACGAGCAGTACTTC. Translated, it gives CASSPFSDREVYEQYF.

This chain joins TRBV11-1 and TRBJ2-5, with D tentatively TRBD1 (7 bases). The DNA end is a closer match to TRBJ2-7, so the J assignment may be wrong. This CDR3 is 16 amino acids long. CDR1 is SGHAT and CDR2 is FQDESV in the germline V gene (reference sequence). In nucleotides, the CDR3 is TGTGCCAGCAGCTTCGGAGGGGGCGGTCTACGAGGCGAGCAGTACTTC. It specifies CASSFGGGGLRGEQYF.

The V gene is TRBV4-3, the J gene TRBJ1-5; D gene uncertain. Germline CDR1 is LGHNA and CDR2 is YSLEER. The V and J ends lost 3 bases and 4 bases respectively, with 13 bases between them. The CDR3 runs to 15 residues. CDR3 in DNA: TGCGCCAGCAGCCAGGAGACCGAGGGAAATCAGCCCCAGCATTTT. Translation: CASSQETEGNQPQHF.

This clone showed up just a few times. The CDR3 region is CASGPKLSAGELFF. DNA for the CDR3: TGTGCCAGCGGCCCGAAACTATCAGCCGGGGAGCTGTTTTTT. The rearrangement joins TRBV7-8 to TRBJ2-2; unclear D gene. Germline-derived CDR1 and CDR2 are SGHVS and FQNEAQ. The CDR3 has 14 amino acids. Trimming removed 8 bases from V and 6 bases from J, with 16 bases in between.

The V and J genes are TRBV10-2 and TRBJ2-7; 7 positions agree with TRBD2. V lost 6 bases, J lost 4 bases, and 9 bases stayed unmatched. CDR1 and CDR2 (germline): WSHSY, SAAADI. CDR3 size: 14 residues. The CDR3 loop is CASSKREGRYEQYF. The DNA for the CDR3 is TGCGCCAGCAGCAAGCGGGAAGGAAGGTACGAGCAGTACTTC.

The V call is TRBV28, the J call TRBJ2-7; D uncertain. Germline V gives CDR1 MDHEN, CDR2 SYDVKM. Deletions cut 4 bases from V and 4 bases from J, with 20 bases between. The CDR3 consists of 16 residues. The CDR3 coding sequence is TGTGCCAGCAGTTCCGAGGTTCGGAGAACACTATACGAGCAGTACTTC. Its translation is CASSSEVRRTLYEQYF.

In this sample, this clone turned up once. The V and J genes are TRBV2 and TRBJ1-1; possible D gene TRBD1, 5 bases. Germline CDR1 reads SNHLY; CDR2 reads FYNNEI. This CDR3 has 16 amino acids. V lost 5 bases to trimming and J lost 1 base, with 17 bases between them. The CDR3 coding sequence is TGTGCCAGCAGTTTTTCGGGGGGTGTTAGGAACACTGAAGCTTTCTTT. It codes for CASSFSGGVRNTEAFF.